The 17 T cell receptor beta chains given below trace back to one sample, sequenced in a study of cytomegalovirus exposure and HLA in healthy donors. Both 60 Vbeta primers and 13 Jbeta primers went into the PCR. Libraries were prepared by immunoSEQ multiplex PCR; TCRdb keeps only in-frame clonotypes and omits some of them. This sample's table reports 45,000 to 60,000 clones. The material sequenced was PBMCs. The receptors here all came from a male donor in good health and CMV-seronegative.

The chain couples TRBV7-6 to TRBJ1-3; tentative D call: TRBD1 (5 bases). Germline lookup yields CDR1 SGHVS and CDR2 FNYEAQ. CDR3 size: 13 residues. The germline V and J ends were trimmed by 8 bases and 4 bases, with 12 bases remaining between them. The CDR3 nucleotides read TGTGCCAGCCAGGGATATTCCGGAAACACCATATATTTT. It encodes CASQGYSGNTIYF.

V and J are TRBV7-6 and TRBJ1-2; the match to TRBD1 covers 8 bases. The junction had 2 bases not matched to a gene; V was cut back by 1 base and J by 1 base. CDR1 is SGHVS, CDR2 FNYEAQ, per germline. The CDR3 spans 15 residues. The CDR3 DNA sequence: TGTGCCAGCAGCTTAGGGGACAGGAATAACTATGGCTACACCTTC. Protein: CASSLGDRNNYGYTF.

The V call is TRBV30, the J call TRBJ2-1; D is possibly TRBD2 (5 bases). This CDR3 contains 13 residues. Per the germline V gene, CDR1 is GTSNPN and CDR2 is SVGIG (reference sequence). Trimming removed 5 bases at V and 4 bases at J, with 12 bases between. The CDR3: CAWDPGVYNEQFF. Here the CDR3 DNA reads TGTGCCTGGGACCCCGGGGTATACAATGAGCAGTTCTTC.

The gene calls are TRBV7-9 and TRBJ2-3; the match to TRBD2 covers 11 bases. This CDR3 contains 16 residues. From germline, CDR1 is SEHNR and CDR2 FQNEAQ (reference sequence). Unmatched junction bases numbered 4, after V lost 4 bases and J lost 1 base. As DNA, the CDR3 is TGTGCCAGCAGCTCACCACTAGCGGGGGGCACAGATACGCAGTATTTT. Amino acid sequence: CASSSPLAGGTDTQYF.

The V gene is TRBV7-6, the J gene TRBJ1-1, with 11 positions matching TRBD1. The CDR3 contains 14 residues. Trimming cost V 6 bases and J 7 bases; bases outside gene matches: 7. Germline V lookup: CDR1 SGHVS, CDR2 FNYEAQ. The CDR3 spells CASRTGTGGIEAFF. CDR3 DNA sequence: TGTGCCAGCAGGACCGGGACAGGGGGGATTGAAGCTTTCTTT.

DNA of the CDR3: TGCAGCGTTGTTCCTAGCGGGGGCTACGAGCAGTACTTC. It encodes CSVVPSGGYEQYF. The chain couples TRBV29-1 to TRBJ2-7, with TRBD2 matching 10 bases. The length of the CDR3 is 13 residues. The trim removed 4 bases at V and 3 bases at J, leaving 3 bases unmatched. Germline-derived CDR1 and CDR2 are SQVTM and ANQGSEA.

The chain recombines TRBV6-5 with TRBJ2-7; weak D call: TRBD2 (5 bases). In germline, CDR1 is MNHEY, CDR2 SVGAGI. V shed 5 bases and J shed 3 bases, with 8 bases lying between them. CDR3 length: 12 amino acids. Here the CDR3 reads CASSAGSYEQYF. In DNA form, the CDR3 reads TGTGCCAGCAGTGCTGGGAGCTACGAGCAGTACTTC.

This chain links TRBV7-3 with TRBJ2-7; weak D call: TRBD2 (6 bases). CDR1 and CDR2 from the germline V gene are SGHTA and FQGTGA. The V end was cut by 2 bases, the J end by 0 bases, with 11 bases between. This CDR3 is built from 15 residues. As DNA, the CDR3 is TGTGCCAGCAGCTTATATCAGGGAGGCTCCTACGAGCAGTACTTC. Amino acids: CASSLYQGGSYEQYF.

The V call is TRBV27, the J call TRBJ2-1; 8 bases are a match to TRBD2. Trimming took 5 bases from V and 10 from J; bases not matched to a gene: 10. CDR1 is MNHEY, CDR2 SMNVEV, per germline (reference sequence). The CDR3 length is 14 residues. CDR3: CASSPAGVRWEQFF. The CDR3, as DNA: TGTGCCAGCAGTCCAGCGGGGGTCCGCTGGGAGCAGTTCTTC.

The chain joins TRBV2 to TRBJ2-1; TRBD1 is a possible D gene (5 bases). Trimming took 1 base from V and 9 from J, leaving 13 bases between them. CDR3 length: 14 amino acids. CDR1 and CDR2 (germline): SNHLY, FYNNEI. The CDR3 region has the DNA TGTGCCAGCAGTGAAGGTTTAAGGGGTACTGAGCAGTTCTTC. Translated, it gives CASSEGLRGTEQFF.

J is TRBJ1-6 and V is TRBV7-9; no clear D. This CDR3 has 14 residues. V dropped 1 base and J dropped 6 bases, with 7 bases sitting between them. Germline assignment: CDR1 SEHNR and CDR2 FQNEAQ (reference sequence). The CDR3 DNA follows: TGTGCCAGCAGCTTAGGCGGCGGTAATTCACCCCTCCACTTT. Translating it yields CASSLGGGNSPLHF.

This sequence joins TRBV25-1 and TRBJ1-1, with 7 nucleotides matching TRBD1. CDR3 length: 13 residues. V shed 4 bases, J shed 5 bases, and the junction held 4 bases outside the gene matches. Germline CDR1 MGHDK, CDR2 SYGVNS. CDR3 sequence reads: CASSGSGGTEAFF. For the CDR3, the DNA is TGTGCCAGCAGTGGCTCAGGGGGAACTGAAGCTTTCTTT.

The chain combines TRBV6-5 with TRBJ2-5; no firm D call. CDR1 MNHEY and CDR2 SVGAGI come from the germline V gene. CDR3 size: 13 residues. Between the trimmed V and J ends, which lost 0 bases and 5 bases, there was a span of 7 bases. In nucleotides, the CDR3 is TGTGCCAGCAGTTACTCCTATGTGGAGACCCAGTACTTC. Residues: CASSYSYVETQYF.

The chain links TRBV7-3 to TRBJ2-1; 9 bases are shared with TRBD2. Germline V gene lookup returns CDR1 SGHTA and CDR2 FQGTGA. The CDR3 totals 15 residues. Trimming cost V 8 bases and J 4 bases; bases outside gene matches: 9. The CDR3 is CASSSSGERYNEQFF. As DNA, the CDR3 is TGTGCCAGCTCCTCTAGCGGGGAGAGATACAATGAGCAGTTCTTC.

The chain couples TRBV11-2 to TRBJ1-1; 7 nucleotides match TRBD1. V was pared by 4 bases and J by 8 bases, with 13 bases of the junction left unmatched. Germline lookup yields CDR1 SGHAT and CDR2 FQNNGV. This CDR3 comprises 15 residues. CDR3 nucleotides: TGTGCCAGCAGCTACGACCCGACAGGGCGCCGAGAAGCTTTCTTT. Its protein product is CASSYDPTGRREAFF. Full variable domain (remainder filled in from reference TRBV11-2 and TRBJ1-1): EAGVAQSPRYKIIEKRQSVAFWCNPISGHATLYWYQQILGQGPKLLIQFQNNGVVDDSQLPKDRFSAERLKGVDSTLKIQPAKLEDSAVYLCASSYDPTGRREAFFGQGTRLTVV.

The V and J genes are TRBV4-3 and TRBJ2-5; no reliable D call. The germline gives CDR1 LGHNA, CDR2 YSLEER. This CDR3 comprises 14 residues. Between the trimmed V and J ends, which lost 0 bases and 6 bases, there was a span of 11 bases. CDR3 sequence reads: CASSQDNSLQTQYF. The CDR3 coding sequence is TGCGCCAGCAGCCAAGACAACAGCCTCCAGACCCAGTACTTC.

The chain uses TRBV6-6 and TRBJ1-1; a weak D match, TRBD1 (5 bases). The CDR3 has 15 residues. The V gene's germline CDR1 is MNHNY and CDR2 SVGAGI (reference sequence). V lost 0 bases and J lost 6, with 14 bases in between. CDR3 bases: TGTGCCAGCAGTTACTCGGTAGGGGCCGCCCCTGAAGCTTTCTTT. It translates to CASSYSVGAAPEAFF.